The 22 T cell receptor beta chains below were found in one sample sequenced in a study of blood T cells in healthy people across ages. Through a sample-barcoded 5' primer and a J-beta primer mix, a second PCR was run for about 6 to 12 cycles. One entry per CDR3 protein, called by TCRdb with MiXCR from the 5' RACE reads. The sample lists about 810,000 distinct CDR3 sequences, approximately 35% occurring once. The sequencing input was blood. These receptors originate from a man in his late teens or twenties in good health.

This clonotype was detected only once. The chain couples TRBV7-2 to TRBJ2-2; the match to TRBD1 covers 8 bases. V trimming: 4 bases; J trimming: 7 bases; junction bases outside the gene matches: 14. The CDR3 sequence is 17 residues long. Germline V CDR1 and CDR2: SGHTA, FQGNSA. This chain's CDR3 is CASSSRGDRFFGGELFF. The CDR3 nucleotides read TGTGCCAGCAGCTCGAGGGGGGACAGGTTCTTTGGCGGGGAGCTGTTTTTT. The entire variable domain, with the rest obtained from reference TRBV7-2 and TRBJ2-2, is as follows: GAGVSQSPSNKVTEKGKDVELRCDPISGHTALYWYRQSLGQGLEFLIYFQGNSAPDKSGLPSDRFSAERTGGSVSTLTIQRTQQEDSAVYLCASSSRGDRFFGGELFFGEGSRLTVL.

The chain carries TRBV20-1 and TRBJ1-1; weak D call: TRBD1 (5 bases). V shed 0 bases and J shed 5 bases, with 13 bases lying between them. The CDR3 totals 14 residues. Germline V gene lookup returns CDR1 DFQATT and CDR2 SNEGSKA (reference sequence). This chain's CDR3 is CSAREGRRDTEAFF. The DNA for the CDR3 is TGCAGTGCTAGAGAGGGGCGGAGGGATACTGAAGCTTTCTTT.

In the case of this clonotype: A read error may explain this, as a much larger clone is one base away. This chain links TRBV7-2 with TRBJ2-5, with a weak D call TRBD1 (7 bases). The closer fit of TRBJ2-1 to the DNA end suggests the J call may be wrong. CDR1 SGHTA and CDR2 FQGNSA come from the germline V gene. The length of the CDR3 is 15 residues. For the CDR3, the DNA is TGTGCCAGCAGCCCGAGACAGGGAGGACAAGAGACCCAGTTCTTC. Protein sequence: CASSPRQGGQETQFF.

The chain uses TRBV20-1 and TRBJ1-5; TRBD1 is a possible D gene (5 bases). This CDR3 is built from 16 residues. CDR1 is DFQATT and CDR2 is SNEGSKA in the germline V gene (reference sequence). V dropped 2 bases and J dropped 1 base, with 15 bases sitting between them. The CDR3 loop is CSARHLVGASNQPQHF. The CDR3 DNA sequence: TGCAGTGCTAGACACCTAGTAGGGGCGAGCAATCAGCCCCAGCATTTT.

For this clonotype: At one end the junction does not follow the germline gene, possibly because of a read error. The gene calls are TRBV27 and TRBJ1-5; no clear D. The CDR3 has 14 amino acids. Germline lookup yields CDR1 MNHEY and CDR2 SMNVEV (reference sequence). The CDR3 sequence is CASKRSGSNQPQHF. In nucleotides, the CDR3 is TGTGCTAGCAAGAGAAGTGGAAGCAATCAGCCCCAGCATTTT.

The rearrangement joins TRBV20-1 to TRBJ2-3; TRBD1 matches at 7 bases. The J segment lost 2 bases and the V segment lost 3 bases, leaving 8 bases of the junction unmatched. This CDR3 spans 15 amino acids. The germline V gene encodes CDR1 DFQATT and CDR2 SNEGSKA (reference sequence). As DNA, the CDR3 is TGCAGTGCTAGTGTGGCAGGGGGACCCACAGATACGCAGTATTTT. Protein sequence: CSASVAGGPTDTQYF.

This clonotype has only a few counts. This chain uses TRBV7-2 with TRBJ1-5; D remains unclear. CDR3 size: 13 residues. V dropped 5 bases and J dropped 6 bases, with 11 bases sitting between them. CDR1 and CDR2 from the germline V gene are SGHTA and FQGNSA. CDR3 protein: CASSPIGLQPQHF. CDR3 DNA sequence: TGTGCCAGCAGCCCGATAGGGCTTCAGCCCCAGCATTTT. Full variable domain (outside the CDR3, taken from reference TRBV7-2 and TRBJ1-5): GAGVSQSPSNKVTEKGKDVELRCDPISGHTALYWYRQSLGQGLEFLIYFQGNSAPDKSGLPSDRFSAERTGGSVSTLTIQRTQQEDSAVYLCASSPIGLQPQHFGDGTRLSIL.

The J gene is TRBJ2-5, the V gene TRBV7-2; TRBD2 aligns across 14 bases. The J segment lost 5 bases and the V segment lost 5 bases, leaving 7 bases of the junction unmatched. The CDR3 length is 16 residues. Germline CDR1 SGHTA, CDR2 FQGNSA. The CDR3 DNA reads as TGTGCCAGCAGCCGACTAGCGGGGGGGTCTGGGGAGACCCAGTACTTC. Its translation is CASSRLAGGSGETQYF.

In this sample, this clonotype turned up a few times. This chain joins TRBV7-2 and TRBJ2-7, with 7 bases lining up with TRBD2. V trimming: 4 bases; J trimming: 0 bases; junction bases outside the gene matches: 9. CDR1 SGHTA and CDR2 FQGNSA come from the germline V gene. CDR3 size: 16 residues. CDR3 in amino acids: CASSSAGAGSSYEQYF. The CDR3, as DNA: TGTGCCAGCAGCTCGGCGGGAGCGGGGAGCTCCTACGAGCAGTACTTC.

This clonotype was seen a handful of times. The J gene is TRBJ1-2, the V gene TRBV6-1; D remains ambiguous. CDR1 and CDR2 from the germline V gene are MNHNS and SASEGT. V was cut by 1 base and J by 4 bases, with 16 bases left in between. CDR3 size: 16 residues. The CDR3 protein is CASSEGESAETYGYTF. CDR3 DNA sequence: TGTGCCAGCAGTGAAGGGGAGTCAGCAGAGACCTATGGCTACACCTTC.

This clonotype was found once. Sequence at one end of the junction differs from germline and may be a read error. This sequence joins TRBV5-1 and TRBJ2-5; D is tentatively TRBD1 or TRBD2 (5 bases each). This CDR3 region has 15 residues. The germline V gene encodes CDR1 SGHRS and CDR2 YFSETQ. CDR3 sequence: CACSPTGRIEETQYF. The CDR3 DNA sequence: TGCGCCTGCAGCCCAACGGGACGGATAGAAGAGACCCAGTACTTC.

The gene calls are TRBV4-3 and TRBJ2-7; tentatively, D is TRBD2 (6 bases). Between the trimmed V and J ends, which lost 5 bases and 2 bases, there was a span of 13 bases. The CDR3 loop spans 14 amino acids. Germline loops: CDR1 LGHNA, CDR2 YSLEER. The CDR3 sequence: CASSASAGPYEQYF. CDR3 sequence (DNA): TGCGCCAGCAGCGCCTCCGCGGGGCCCTACGAGCAGTACTTC.

V usage is TRBV19 and J usage is TRBJ2-1, with TRBD2 matching 9 bases. The trim removed 5 bases at V and 5 bases at J, leaving 10 bases unmatched. CDR3 size: 16 residues. In germline, CDR1 is LNHDA, CDR2 SQIVND (reference sequence). In DNA, the CDR3 is TGTGCCAGTAGTCCCAGGTGGCGGGGGGGAGACAATGAGCAGTTCTTC. It is translated as CASSPRWRGGDNEQFF.

This clonotype was observed a handful of times. The chain carries TRBV6-5 and TRBJ1-4, with D perhaps matching TRBD1 (5 bases). Looked up from germline, CDR1 is MNHEY and CDR2 is SVGAGI. CDR3 length: 16 residues. Trimming took off 2 bases at V and 10 bases at J, with 20 bases between the two ends. CDR3 residues: CASSYRQGPQGVKLFF. The CDR3, as DNA: TGTGCCAGCAGTTACCGGCAAGGGCCTCAGGGCGTAAAACTGTTTTTT.

This clonotype was detected only a few times. The V call is TRBV3-1, the J call TRBJ2-1; 11 positions agree with TRBD2. With 4 bases clipped from V and 4 bases from J, the junction kept 6 bases outside the gene matches. CDR1 and CDR2 (germline): LGHDT, YNNKEL (reference sequence). The CDR3 runs 16 residues. CDR3 in amino acids: CASSLRGLAAYNEQFF. As DNA, the CDR3 is TGTGCCAGCAGCCTAAGGGGACTAGCGGCGTACAATGAGCAGTTCTTC.

Many counts were recorded for this clonotype. The CDR3 region has the DNA TGCAGTGCTAGAGCCCCCGGGACAGACTCCTACGAGCAGTACTTC. Its protein is CSARAPGTDSYEQYF. The V call is TRBV20-1, the J call TRBJ2-7; TRBD1 aligns across 7 bases. Germline trimming cut 1 base from V and 0 bases from J; bases unmatched to any gene: 6. Germline CDR1 and CDR2: DFQATT and SNEGSKA (reference sequence). The CDR3 extends over 15 amino acids.

The chain recombines TRBV7-9 with TRBJ1-2, with D uncertain. V gave up 3 bases and J gave up 5 bases, with 10 bases separating them. The CDR3 sequence is 13 residues long. Looked up from germline, CDR1 is SEHNR and CDR2 is FQNEAQ (reference sequence). CDR3 region: CASSFRETYGYTF. CDR3 DNA sequence: TGTGCCAGCAGCTTCAGAGAGACGTATGGCTACACCTTC.

Remarks on this clonotype: Since a much larger clone is just one base distant, this may be a read error. The gene calls are TRBV5-1 and TRBJ2-5; weak D call: TRBD2 (6 bases). With the DNA end fitting TRBJ2-1 better, the J assignment may be wrong. From germline, CDR1 is SGHRS and CDR2 YFSETQ. The CDR3 spans 14 residues. The CDR3 is CASSIVGGQETQFF. CDR3 sequence (DNA): TGCGCCAGCAGCATTGTGGGGGGTCAAGAGACCCAGTTCTTC.

The rearrangement links TRBV7-2 to TRBJ2-4; 10 bases line up with TRBD2. The J call is in doubt because the DNA end fits TRBJ2-7 better. CDR1 is SGHTA and CDR2 is FQGNSA in the germline V gene. CDR3 length equals 16 residues. DNA for the CDR3: TGTGCCAGCAGCTTATCAGGGACTAGCGTCTCCTACGAGCAGTACTTC. Translated: CASSLSGTSVSYEQYF.

The table lists this clonotype with a count of one. The CDR3 DNA reads TGCGCCAGCAGCTTGACCGTCACACCTAGCTATGGCTACACCTTC. This translates into CASSLTVTPSYGYTF. The chain combines TRBV5-1 with TRBJ1-2, with D uncertain. Trimming cost V 1 base and J 4 bases, with 14 bases left between them. The CDR3 runs 15 residues. From germline, CDR1 is SGHRS and CDR2 YFSETQ.

This clonotype came up a few times. A much more abundant neighbour one base away suggests this may be a read error. V and J are TRBV11-2 and TRBJ2-5; D not certain. V lost 1 base to trimming and J lost 11 bases, with 14 bases between them. Per the germline V gene, CDR1 is SGHAT and CDR2 is FQNNGV. The CDR3 covers 13 residues. The CDR3 coding sequence is TGTGCCAGCAGCTTAGGATCCGCCAATGAGCAGTACTTC. Translated: CASSLGSANEQYF. Full variable domain (missing parts from reference TRBV11-2 and TRBJ2-5): EAGVAQSPRYKIIEKRQSVAFWCNPISGHATLYWYQQILGQGPKLLIQFQNNGVVDDSQLPKDRFSAERLKGVDSTLKIQPAKLEDSAVYLCASSLGSANEQYFGPGTRLLVL.

The chain is built from TRBV4-2 and TRBJ2-5, with D unresolved. Germline V lookup: CDR1 LGHNA, CDR2 YNFKEQ. The CDR3 is 15 amino acids. Trimming took 1 base from V and 11 from J, leaving 20 bases between them. CDR3 in amino acids: CASSQGEDRNPEQYF. The CDR3 DNA reads as TGTGCCAGCAGCCAAGGAGAAGACCGTAACCCGGAGCAGTACTTC.